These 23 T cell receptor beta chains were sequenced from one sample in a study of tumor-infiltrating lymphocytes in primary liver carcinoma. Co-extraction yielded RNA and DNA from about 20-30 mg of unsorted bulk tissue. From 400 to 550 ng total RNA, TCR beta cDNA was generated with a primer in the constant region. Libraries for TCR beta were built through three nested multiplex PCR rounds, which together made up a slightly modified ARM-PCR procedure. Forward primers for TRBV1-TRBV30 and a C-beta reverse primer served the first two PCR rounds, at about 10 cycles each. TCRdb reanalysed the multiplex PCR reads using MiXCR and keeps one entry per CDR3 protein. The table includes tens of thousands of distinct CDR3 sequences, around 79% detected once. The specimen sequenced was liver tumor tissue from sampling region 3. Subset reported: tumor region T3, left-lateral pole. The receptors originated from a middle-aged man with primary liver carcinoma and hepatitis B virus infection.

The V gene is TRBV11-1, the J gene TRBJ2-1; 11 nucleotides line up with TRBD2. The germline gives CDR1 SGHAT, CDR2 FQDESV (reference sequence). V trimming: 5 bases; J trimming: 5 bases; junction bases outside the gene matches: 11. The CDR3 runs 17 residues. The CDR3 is CASSPGLAAEADNEQFF. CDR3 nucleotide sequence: TGTGCCAGCAGCCCGGGACTAGCGGCAGAAGCTGACAATGAGCAGTTCTTC. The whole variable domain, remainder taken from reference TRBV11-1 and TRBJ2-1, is EAEVAQSPRYKITEKSQAVAFWCDPISGHATLYWYRQILGQGPELLVQFQDESVVDDSQLPKDRFSAERLKGVDSTLKIQPAELGDSAMYLCASSPGLAAEADNEQFFGPGTRLTVL.

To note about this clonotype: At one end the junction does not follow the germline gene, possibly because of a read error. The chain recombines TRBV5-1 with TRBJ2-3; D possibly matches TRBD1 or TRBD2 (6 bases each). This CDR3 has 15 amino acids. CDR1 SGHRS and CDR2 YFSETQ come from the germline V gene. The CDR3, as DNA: TGCGCCAGCAGCCGCGGGACCTCCAGGACAGATATGCAGTATTTT. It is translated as CASSRGTSRTDMQYF.

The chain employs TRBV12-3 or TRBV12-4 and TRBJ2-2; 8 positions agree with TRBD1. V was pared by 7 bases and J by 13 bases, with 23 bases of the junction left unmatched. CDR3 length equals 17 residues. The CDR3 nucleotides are TGTGCCAGCAACCCAACTTTCAGGGGGCTAAGGACCGGGAGGCTGTTTTTT. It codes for CASNPTFRGLRTGRLFF.

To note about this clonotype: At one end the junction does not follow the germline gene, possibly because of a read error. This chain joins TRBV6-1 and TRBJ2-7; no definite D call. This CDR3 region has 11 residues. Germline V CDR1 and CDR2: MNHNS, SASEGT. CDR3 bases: TGTGCCAGTAGTGCCCACTACGAGCAGCACTTC. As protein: CASSAHYEQHF.

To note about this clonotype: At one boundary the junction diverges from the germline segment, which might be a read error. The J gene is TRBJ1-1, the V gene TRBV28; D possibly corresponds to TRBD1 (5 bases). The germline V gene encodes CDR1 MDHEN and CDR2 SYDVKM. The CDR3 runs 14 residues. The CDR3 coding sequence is TGTACCAGTCACAGACGGGGGTTGAACACTGAAGCTTTCTTT. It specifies CTSHRRGLNTEAFF. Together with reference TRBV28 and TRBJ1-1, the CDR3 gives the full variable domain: DVKVTQSSRYLVKRTGEKVFLECVQDMDHENMFWYRQDPGLGLRLIYFSYDVKMKEKGDIPEGYSVSREKKERFSLILESASTNQTSMYLCTSHRRGLNTEAFFGQGTRLTVV.

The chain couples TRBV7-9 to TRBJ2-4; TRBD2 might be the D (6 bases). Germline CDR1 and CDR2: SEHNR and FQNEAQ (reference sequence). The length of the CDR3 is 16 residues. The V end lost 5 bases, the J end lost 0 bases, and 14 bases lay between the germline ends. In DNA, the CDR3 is TGTGCCAGCAGCCGCGGGGTCGGCTTAGCCAAAAACATTCAGTACTTC. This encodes CASSRGVGLAKNIQYF.

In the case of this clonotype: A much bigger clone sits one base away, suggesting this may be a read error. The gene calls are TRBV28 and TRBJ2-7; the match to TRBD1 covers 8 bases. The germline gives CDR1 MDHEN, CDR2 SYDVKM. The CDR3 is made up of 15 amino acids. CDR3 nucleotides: TGTGCCAGCAGTCCAATTACAGGGGGATCCTACGAGAAGTACTTC. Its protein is CASSPITGGSYEKYF. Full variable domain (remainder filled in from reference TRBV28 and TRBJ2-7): DVKVTQSSRYLVKRTGEKVFLECVQDMDHENMFWYRQDPGLGLRLIYFSYDVKMKEKGDIPEGYSVSREKKERFSLILESASTNQTSMYLCASSPITGGSYEKYFGPGTRLTVT.

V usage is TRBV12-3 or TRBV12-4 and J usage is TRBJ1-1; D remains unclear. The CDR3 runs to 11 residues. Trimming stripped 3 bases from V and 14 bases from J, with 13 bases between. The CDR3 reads CASSLLGVAFF. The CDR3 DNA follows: TGTGCCAGCAGTTTGCTAGGAGTGGCCTTCTTT.

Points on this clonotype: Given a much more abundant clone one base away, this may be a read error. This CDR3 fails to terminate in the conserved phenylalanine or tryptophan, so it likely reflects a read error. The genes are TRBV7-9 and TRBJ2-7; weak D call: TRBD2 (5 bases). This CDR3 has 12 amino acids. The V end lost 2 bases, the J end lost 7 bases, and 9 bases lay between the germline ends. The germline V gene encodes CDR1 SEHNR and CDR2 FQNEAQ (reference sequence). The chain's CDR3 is CASSLFSGEQYL. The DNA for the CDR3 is TGTGCCAGCAGCTTATTTTCGGGGGAGCAGTACTTA.

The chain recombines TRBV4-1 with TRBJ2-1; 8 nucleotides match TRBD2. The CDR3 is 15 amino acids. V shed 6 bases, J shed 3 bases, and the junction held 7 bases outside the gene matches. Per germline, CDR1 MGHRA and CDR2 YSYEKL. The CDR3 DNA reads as TGCGCCAGCAGTCAAAGGGCGGGAGGCTACAATGAGCAGTTCTTC. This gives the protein CASSQRAGGYNEQFF.

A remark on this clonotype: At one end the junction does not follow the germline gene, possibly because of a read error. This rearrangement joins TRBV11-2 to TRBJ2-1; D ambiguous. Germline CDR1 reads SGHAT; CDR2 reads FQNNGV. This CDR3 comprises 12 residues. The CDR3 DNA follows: TGTGTCAGCAGCCAGGAGTACGATGAGCAGTTCTTC. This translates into CVSSQEYDEQFF.

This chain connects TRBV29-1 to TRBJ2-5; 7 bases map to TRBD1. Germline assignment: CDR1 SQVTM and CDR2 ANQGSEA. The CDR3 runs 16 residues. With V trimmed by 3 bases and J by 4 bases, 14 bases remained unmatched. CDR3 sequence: CSVDVAGGPYLETQYF. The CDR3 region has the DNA TGCAGCGTTGACGTGGCAGGGGGTCCGTACCTAGAGACCCAGTACTTC.

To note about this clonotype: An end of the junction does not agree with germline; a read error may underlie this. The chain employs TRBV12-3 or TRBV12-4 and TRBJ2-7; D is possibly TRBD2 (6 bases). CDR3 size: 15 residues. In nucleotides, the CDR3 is TGTGCCAGCACCGAACCGGGACTGGCTTTTGACGAGCAATACTTC. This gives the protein CASTEPGLAFDEQYF.

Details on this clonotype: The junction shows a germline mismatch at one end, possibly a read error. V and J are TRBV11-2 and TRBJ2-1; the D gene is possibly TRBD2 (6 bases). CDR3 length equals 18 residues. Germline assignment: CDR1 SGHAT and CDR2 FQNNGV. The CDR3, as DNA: TGTGCCAGAAGCTTTAATCCTAGGAGGACCGGGAGTTACAATGAGCAGTTCTTC. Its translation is CARSFNPRRTGSYNEQFF.

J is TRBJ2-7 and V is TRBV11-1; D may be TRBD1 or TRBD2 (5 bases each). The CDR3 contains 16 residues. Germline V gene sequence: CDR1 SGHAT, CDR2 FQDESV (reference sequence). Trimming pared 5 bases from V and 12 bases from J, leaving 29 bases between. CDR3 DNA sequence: TGTGCCAGCAGCCTCACCGGGACGGTCCTCTCTTACGTGCGGTACTTC. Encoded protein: CASSLTGTVLSYVRYF.

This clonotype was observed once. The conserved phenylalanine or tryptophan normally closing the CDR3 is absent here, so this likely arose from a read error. The CDR3 DNA is TGCAGCGTCGACGGACTCCAAGAGACCCAGTACCTT. It translates to CSVDGLQETQYL. J is TRBJ2-5 and V is TRBV29-1, with a tentative D call TRBD2 (5 bases). This CDR3 comprises 12 residues. Germline V gene data show CDR1 as SQVTM and CDR2 as ANQGSEA. The V end lost 6 bases, the J end lost 1 base, and 9 bases lay between the germline ends.

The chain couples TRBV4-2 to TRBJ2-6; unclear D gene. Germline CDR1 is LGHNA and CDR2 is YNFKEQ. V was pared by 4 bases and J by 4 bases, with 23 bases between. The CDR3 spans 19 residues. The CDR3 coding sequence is TGTGCCAGCAGCCGAGAGTGGGTGACTGCCATCTCCGGGGCCAACGTCCTGACTTTC. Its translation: CASSREWVTAISGANVLTF.

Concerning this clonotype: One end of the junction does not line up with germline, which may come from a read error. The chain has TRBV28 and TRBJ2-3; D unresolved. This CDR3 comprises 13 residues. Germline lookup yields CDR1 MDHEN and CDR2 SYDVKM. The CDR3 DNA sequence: TGTGTCAGCAGAACGGACGACACAAATACGCAGTATTTT. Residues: CVSRTDDTNTQYF.

The CDR3 spells CATSESSRHKETQYF. The CDR3 DNA reads as TGTGCCACCAGTGAATCGTCGAGGCATAAAGAGACCCAGTACTTC. V is TRBV24-1 and J is TRBJ2-5; D not resolved. Germline V lookup: CDR1 KGHDR, CDR2 SFDVKD. The CDR3 has 15 amino acids. The V gene lost 4 bases and the J gene lost 3 bases, with 14 bases spanning the gap.

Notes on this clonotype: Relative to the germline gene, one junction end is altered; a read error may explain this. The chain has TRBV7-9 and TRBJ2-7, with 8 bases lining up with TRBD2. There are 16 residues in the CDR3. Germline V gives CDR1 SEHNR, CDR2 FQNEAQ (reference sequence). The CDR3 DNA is TGTGACAGCAGCTTAGCGGTAGCGGGGCCCTCGATCGAGCAGTACTTC. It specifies CDSSLAVAGPSIEQYF.

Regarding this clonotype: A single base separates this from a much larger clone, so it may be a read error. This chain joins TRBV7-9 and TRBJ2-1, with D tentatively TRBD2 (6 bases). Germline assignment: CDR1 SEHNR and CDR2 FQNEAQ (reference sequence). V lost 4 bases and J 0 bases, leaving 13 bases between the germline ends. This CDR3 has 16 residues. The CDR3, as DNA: TGTGCCAGCAGCTCATTAGCGGACTACTCCTACAATGAGCAGTTCTTC. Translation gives CASSSLADYSYNEQFF. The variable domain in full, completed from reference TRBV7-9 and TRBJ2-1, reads DTGVSQNPRHKITKRGQNVTFRCDPISEHNRLYWYRQTLGQGPEFLTYFQNEAQLEKSRLLSDRFSAERPKGSFSTLEIQRTEQGDSAMYLCASSSLADYSYNEQFFGPGTRLTVL.

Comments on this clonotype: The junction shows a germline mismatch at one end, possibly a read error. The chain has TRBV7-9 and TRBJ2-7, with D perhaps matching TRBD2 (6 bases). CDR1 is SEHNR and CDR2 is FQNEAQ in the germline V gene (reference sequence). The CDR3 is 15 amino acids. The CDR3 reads CAGSFSGGSSYEQYF. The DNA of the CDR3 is TGTGCCGGCAGCTTCTCTGGAGGGAGCTCCTACGAGCAGTACTTC.

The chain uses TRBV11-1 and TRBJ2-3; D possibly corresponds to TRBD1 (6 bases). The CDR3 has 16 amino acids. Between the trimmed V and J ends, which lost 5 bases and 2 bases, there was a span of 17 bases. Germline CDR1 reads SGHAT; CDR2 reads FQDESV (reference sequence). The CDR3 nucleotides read TGTGCCAGCAGCAGCAGGGGTCGCTACCACACAGATACGCAGTATTTT. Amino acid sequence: CASSSRGRYHTDTQYF. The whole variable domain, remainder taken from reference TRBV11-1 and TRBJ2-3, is EAEVAQSPRYKITEKSQAVAFWCDPISGHATLYWYRQILGQGPELLVQFQDESVVDDSQLPKDRFSAERLKGVDSTLKIQPAELGDSAMYLCASSSRGRYHTDTQYFGPGTRLTVL.